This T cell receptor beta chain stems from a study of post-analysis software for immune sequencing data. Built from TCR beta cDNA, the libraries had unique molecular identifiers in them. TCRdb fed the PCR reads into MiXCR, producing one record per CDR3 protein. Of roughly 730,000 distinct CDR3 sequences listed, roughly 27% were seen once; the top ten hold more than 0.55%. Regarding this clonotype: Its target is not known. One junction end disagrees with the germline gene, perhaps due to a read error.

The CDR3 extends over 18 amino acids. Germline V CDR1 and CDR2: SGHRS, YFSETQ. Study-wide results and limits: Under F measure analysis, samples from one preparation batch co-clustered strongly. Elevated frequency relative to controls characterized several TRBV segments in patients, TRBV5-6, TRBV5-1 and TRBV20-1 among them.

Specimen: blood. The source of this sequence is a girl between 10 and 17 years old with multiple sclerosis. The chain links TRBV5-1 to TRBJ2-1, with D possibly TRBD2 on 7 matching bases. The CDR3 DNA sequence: TGCGCCAGCAGCTTGGTAGGGGGGGCGAAGAAATCTTTCAATGGGCAGTTCTTC. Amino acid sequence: CASSLVGGAKKSFNGQFF. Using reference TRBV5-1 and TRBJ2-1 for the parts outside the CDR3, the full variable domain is KAGVTQTPRYLIKTRGQQVTLSCSPISGHRSVSWYQQTPGQGLQFLFEYFSETQRNKGNFPGRFSGRQFSNSRSEMNVSTLELGDSALYLCASSLVGGAKKSFNGQFFGPGTRLTVL.